This T cell receptor (beta chain) was recovered during a study of T cells expressing NK-cell markers (dated by TCRdb to the early 2020s). Turning to the overall study: In sorted CD3+CD56+NKG2C+, CD3+CD56+NKG2C- and CD3+CD56-NKG2C+ T-cell subsets from 7 to 9 donors, TCR beta-chain repertoires were profiled. The libraries were sequenced on Illumina HiSeq 2000/2500, MiSeq or NextSeq, producing 2 x 150 bp reads. Among the eight sequenced donors, seven were HCMV-seropositive and one was HCMV-seronegative. All eight donors whose samples were sequenced were randomly selected healthy volunteers, three of them men and five women. The full study reports these points: Those dominant clonotypes were again the most abundant among CD3+CD56-NKG2C+ cells in a few donors, at roughly 25-65%. In 5 to 7 donors, the dominant CD3+CD56+NKG2C+ clonotypes were found to rank among the top 10 CD8+ clonotypes and to make up 1.0-7.0% of CD8+ T cells. Whether the expanded NKG2C-expressing T cell clones were specific for HCMV antigens was left unclear.

On this clonotype itself: Its antigen remains undetermined.

CDR3 length: 16 amino acids, cysteine to phenylalanine. Only the protein sequence is given. Based on the germline V gene, the CDR1 and CDR2 sequences are MNHNS and SASEGT. Instrument used: Illumina HiSeq 2000. 5'RACE template switching, by which a universal primer site and unique molecular identifiers were added, was used to make TCR beta cDNA libraries. Synthesis of cDNA was primed from the TCR beta constant segment and was followed by two consecutive PCR amplification steps. Per the original workflow: MIGEC was used to demultiplex reads and group reads by UMI, and MiTCR was used to assemble and quantify clonotypes. Only TCR cDNA sequences supported by at least two reads were kept to exclude erroneous sequences. The tcR package was used for downstream repertoire analysis, and clonotypes were matched across fractions by CDR3 nucleotide sequence plus V segment. VDJmatch was used to annotate antigen specificity against VDJdb, with one amino acid substitution in CDR3 allowed. Based on TCRdb reprocessing of the reads, there is one entry per CDR3 protein sequence, and DNA is missing. The V and J calls here are based on TCRdb, not the publication. The sample table records about 150,000 distinct CDR3 sequences. The ten largest make up 20% of the sample.

To determine HCMV serostatus, a commercial ELISA kit was used to detect HCMV-specific IgG in serum. Peripheral blood mononuclear cells were isolated from blood by Ficoll density gradient centrifugation. The TCR was taken from a man aged 18-70 years in good health. This chain is built from TRBV6-1 and TRBJ2-3; TCRdb reports TRBD1, a call that lacks DNA to check it against. The material sequenced was blood T cells: a sorted CD56 or NKG2C T cell subset, CD4+ or CD8+ T cells, or bulk PBMC T cells (not recorded which). For the CDR3, the sequence is CASSDPDGAFTDTQYF.